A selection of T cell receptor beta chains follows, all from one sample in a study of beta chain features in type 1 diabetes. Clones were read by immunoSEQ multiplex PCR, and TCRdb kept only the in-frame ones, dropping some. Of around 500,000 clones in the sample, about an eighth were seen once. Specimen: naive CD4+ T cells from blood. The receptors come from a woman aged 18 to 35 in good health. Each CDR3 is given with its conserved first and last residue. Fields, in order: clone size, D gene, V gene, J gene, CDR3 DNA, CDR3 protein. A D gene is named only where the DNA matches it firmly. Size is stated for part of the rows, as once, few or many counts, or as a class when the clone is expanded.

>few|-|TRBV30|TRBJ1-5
TGTGCCTGGGGACAGTTAAGCAATCAGCCCCAGCATTTT
CAWGQLSNQPQHF
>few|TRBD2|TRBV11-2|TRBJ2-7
TGTGCCAGCAGCTTACGGTTTAGCCAGGGACTATACGAGCAGTACTTC
CASSLRFSQGLYEQYF
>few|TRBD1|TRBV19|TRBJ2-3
TGTGCCAGTAGGGACGGACAGGGGGCTAAAGATACGCAGTATTTT
CASRDGQGAKDTQYF
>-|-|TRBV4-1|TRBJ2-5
TGCGCCAGCAGCCAAGATCCCAATAGGAAAGAGACCCAGTACTTC
CASSQDPNRKETQYF
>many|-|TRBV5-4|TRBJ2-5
TGTGCCAGCAGCTGGCCGGGACAAGAGACCCAGTACTTC
CASSWPGQETQYF
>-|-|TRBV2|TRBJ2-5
TGTGCCAGCAGTAGGGGAAAGCAGACCCAGTACTTC
CASSRGKQTQYF
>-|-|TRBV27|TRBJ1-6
TGTGCCAGCAGTTTTGGTTCACTCCGGGGACTTCATTCACCCCTCCACTTT
CASSFGSLRGLHSPLHF
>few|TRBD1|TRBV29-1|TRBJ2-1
TGCAGCGCCGAAAAGGGGGCAGGGGTGGGAAATGAGCAGTTCTTC
CSAEKGAGVGNEQFF
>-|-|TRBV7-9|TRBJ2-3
TGTGCCAGCAGCCTAAGTGGGGTAGGCGATACGCAGTATTTT
CASSLSGVGDTQYF
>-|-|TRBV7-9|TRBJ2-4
TGTGCCAGCAGCACCCAAGGGGGTGATAGAAACATTCAGTACTTC
CASSTQGGDRNIQYF
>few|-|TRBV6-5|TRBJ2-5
TGTGCCAGCAGTCTAGCCCTCCAAGAGACCCAGTACTTC
CASSLALQETQYF
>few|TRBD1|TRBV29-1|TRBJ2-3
TGCAGCGTGATGGGACAGGGGGGAGATACGCAGTATTTT
CSVMGQGGDTQYF
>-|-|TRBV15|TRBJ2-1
TGTGCCACCAGCATGAGACAGAGCTCCTACAATGAGCAGTTCTTC
CATSMRQSSYNEQFF
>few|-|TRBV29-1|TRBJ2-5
TGCAGCATCTGGGGGCAGGGTTTTCGCGAGACCCAGTACTTC
CSIWGQGFRETQYF
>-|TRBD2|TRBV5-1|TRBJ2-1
TGCGCCAGCAGCTTGGGACTAGCGGGAGGGGGCAATGAGCAGTTCTTC
CASSLGLAGGGNEQFF
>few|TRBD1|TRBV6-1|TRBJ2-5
TGTGCCAGCGGCGAGACAGGGATAGAGACCCAGTACTTC
CASGETGIETQYF
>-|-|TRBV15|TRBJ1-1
TGTGCCACCAGCAGAGATACCGTCGGCACTGAAGCTTTCTTT
CATSRDTVGTEAFF
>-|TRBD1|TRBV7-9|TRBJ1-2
TGTGCCAGCAGCTTGGACAGGGTGGGCTACACCTTC
CASSLDRVGYTF
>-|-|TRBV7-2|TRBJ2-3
TGTGCCAGCAGCTCTATGGGTGCAGATACGCAGTATTTT
CASSSMGADTQYF
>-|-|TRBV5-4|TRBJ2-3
TGTGCCAGCAGCTTCGCTGCTTCCACAGATACGCAGTATTTT
CASSFAASTDTQYF
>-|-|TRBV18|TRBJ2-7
TGTGCCAGCTCAGCAACACCCGGGTCCTACGAGCAGTACTTC
CASSATPGSYEQYF
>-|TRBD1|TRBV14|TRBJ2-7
TGTGCCAGCAGCCAACGGACAGGGGCATTACACGAGCAGTACTTC
CASSQRTGALHEQYF
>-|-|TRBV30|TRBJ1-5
TGTGCCTGGAGTATGGAAGTTAGCAATCAGCCCCAGCATTTT
CAWSMEVSNQPQHF
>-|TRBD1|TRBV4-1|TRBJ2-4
TGCGCCAGCCGCCAAACCAGGGACAGGGAGGTCGAAAACATTCAGTACTTC
CASRQTRDREVENIQYF
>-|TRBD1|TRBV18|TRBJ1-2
TGTGCCAGCTCACCCTGGACAGGGAATAACTATGGCTACACCTTC
CASSPWTGNNYGYTF
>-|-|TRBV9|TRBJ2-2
TGTGCCAGCAGCGTAGAACCTAGGGCGAACACCGGGGAGCTGTTTTTT
CASSVEPRANTGELFF
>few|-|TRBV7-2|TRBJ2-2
TGTGCCAGCAGCTTAGGACAGCACACCGGGGAGCTGTTTTTT
CASSLGQHTGELFF
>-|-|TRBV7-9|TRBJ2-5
TGTGCCAGCAGCCCTTGGGACGTAAGGATCAAGTACTTC
CASSPWDVRIKYF
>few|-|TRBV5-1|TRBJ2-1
TGCGCCAGCAGCTTGGGCGGGCAGAGCTCCTACAATGAGCAGTTCTTC
CASSLGGQSSYNEQFF
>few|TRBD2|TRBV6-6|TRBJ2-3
TGTGCCAGCAGAGGGACTAGCGGGGATCATACGCAGTATTTT
CASRGTSGDHTQYF
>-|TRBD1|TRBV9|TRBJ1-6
TGTGCCAGCAGCCCAAGGGACAGGCGGTCACCCCTCCACTTT
CASSPRDRRSPLHF
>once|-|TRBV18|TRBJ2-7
TGTGCCAGCTCAGAGGGACGGGTCTCCTACGAGCAGTACTTC
CASSEGRVSYEQYF
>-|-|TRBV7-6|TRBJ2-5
TGTGCCAGCAGCCAAATTAAAGAGACCCAGTACTTC
CASSQIKETQYF
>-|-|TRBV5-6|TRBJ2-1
TGTGCCAGCAGCTCGGGCCATAGCTCCTACAATGAGCAGTTCTTC
CASSSGHSSYNEQFF
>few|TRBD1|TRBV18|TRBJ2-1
TGTGCCAGCTCTCAAACGACAGGGTACAATGAGCAGTTCTTC
CASSQTTGYNEQFF
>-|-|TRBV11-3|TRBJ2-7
TGTGCCAGCAGCTTAGGGCAACCTCCCTACGAGCAGTACTTC
CASSLGQPPYEQYF
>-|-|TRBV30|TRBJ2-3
TGTGCCTGGAGTGTAGCAGCAGGGGCGGGCACAGATACGCAGTATTTT
CAWSVAAGAGTDTQYF
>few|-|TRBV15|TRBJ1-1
TGTGCCACCAGCAGACACGCAGGGGAAGCTTTCTTT
CATSRHAGEAFF
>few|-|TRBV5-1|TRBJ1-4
TGCGCCAGCAGCTTGCGTCCTCTCAGGGGAACTAATGAAAAACTGTTTTTT
CASSLRPLRGTNEKLFF
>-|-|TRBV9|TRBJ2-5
TGTGCCAGCAGCGAACAGGGTTCTCGAGAGACCCAGTACTTC
CASSEQGSRETQYF
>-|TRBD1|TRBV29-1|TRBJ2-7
TGCAGCGTTGTTCCGGGACAGGGGCGCTACGAGCAGTACTTC
CSVVPGQGRYEQYF
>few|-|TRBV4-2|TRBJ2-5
TGTGCCAGCAGCCAATTTCTTCAAGAGACCCAGTACTTC
CASSQFLQETQYF
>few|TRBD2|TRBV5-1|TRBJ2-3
TGCGCCAGCACACCCCTAGCGGGGGGGATCACAGATACGCAGTATTTT
CASTPLAGGITDTQYF
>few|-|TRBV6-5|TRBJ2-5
TGTGCCAGCAGTTACGGGGCAGCCGTCACTGAAGAGACCCAGTACTTC
CASSYGAAVTEETQYF
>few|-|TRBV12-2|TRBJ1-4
TGTGCAAGTCGCTTAGCCGGACAGGGACGAACGACTAATGAAAAACTGTTTTTT
CASRLAGQGRTTNEKLFF
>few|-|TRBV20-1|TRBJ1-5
TGCAGTGCTAGATTTACGACAGCCCAGCATTTT
CSARFTTAQHF
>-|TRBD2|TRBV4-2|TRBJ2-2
TGTGCCAGCAGCCTAGCCCCGCTAGCGGGGGGGACTTCCGGGGAGCTGTTTTTT
CASSLAPLAGGTSGELFF
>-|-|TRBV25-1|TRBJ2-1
TGTGCCAGCAGTATCCCCGCCGGCAATGAGCAGTTCTTC
CASSIPAGNEQFF
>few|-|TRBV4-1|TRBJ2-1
TGCGCCAGCAGCCAACCAAAAACTTACAATGAGCAGTTCTTC
CASSQPKTYNEQFF
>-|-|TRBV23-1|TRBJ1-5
TGCGCCAGCAGCCCCCAAACGGGAAATCAGCCCCAGCATTTT
CASSPQTGNQPQHF
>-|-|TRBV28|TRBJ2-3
TGTGCCAGCAGTGGAGAGGGCACAGATACGCAGTATTTT
CASSGEGTDTQYF